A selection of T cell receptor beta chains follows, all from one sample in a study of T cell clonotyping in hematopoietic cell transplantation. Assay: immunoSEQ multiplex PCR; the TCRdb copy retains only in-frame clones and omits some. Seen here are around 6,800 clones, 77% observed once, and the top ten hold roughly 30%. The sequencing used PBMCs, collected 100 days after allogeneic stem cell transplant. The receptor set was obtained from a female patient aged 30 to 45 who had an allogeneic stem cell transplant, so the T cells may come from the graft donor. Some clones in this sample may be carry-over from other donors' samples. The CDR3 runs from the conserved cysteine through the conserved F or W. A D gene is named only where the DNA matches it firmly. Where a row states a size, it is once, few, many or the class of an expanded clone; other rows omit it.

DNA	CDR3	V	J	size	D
TGTGCCAGCATGGAGAGTTCGTGGGACTACACCTTC	CASMESSWDYTF	TRBV2	TRBJ1-2	NA	NA
TGTGCCAGCAGCTTAGGCCAGCACCTCTCTGGAAACACCATATATTTT	CASSLGQHLSGNTIYF	TRBV7-2	TRBJ1-3	NA	NA
TGTGCCAGCAGCGGACTAGTGATTGGGGAGACCCAGTACTTC	CASSGLVIGETQYF	TRBV11-3	TRBJ2-5	NA	TRBD2
TGCGCCAGCAGCCTCCAGACAGGGGCCTACGAGCAGTACTTC	CASSLQTGAYEQYF	TRBV4-1	TRBJ2-7	NA	TRBD1
TGCGCCAGCAGCCAAGAGGTAAACACCGGGGAGCTGTTTTTT	CASSQEVNTGELFF	TRBV4-3	TRBJ2-2	NA	NA
TGCGCCAGCAGCCAGATAGGGACGAGGGGGGTGGAAGCTTTCTTT	CASSQIGTRGVEAFF	TRBV7-3	TRBJ1-1	few	NA
TGTGCCAGCAGCTCACAGGGTCTGTCTAATTCACCCCTCCACTTT	CASSSQGLSNSPLHF	TRBV7-2	TRBJ1-6	NA	NA
TGTGCCAGCAGCTTCAGGCCTGCTAGCTCCTATAATTCACCCCTCCACTTT	CASSFRPASSYNSPLHF	TRBV7-2	TRBJ1-6	NA	NA
TGCGCCAGCAGCTTGGTAGGGGGGACAGGGTCTAGCTACACCTTC	CASSLVGGTGSSYTF	TRBV5-1	TRBJ1-2	few	TRBD1
TGTGCCAGCAGCTTGAGCGGGTGGGAAACTAGCACAGATACGCAGTATTTT	CASSLSGWETSTDTQYF	TRBV5-6	TRBJ2-3	NA	NA